The 20 T cell receptor beta chains in this list originate from one sample, sequenced in a study of a mutant IDH1 vaccine in newly diagnosed glioma. The repertoire was sequenced with immunoSEQ multiplex PCR; TCRdb's copy has only in-frame clones and lacks some. The repertoire holds fewer than 55,000 clones, with about 65% as singletons. Antigen specificity for these receptors is unknown. The sample's time point: week 47, end of study. Topical imiquimod was applied with each vaccine dose, which held 300 ug of mutant IDH1 20-mer peptide. The sample consisted of peripheral blood mononuclear cells (PBMCs), taken from a glioma patient whose treatment included an IDH1 peptide vaccine. These receptors all stem from a man in his forties or fifties with glioma. Some clones in this sample may be carry-over from other donors' samples.

The chain combines TRBV1 with TRBJ2-7; no DNA check was done on the table's D call, TRBD2. TRBV1 is termed a pseudogene. CDR3 size: 17 residues. The CDR3 bases are TGCACCAGCAGCCAAGAACAAGGGACTAGCGGGGGGTACGAGCAGTACTTC. Its translation: CTSSQEQGTSGGYEQYF.

CDR3 bases: TGTGCCAGCTCACCAGACAGGGCCAGCTCCTACGAGCAGTACTTC. Amino acids: CASSPDRASSYEQYF. This rearrangement joins TRBV18 to TRBJ2-7, with TRBD1 identical over 7 bases. The CDR3 is made up of 15 amino acids. Germline CDR1 reads KGHSH; CDR2 reads LQKENI. The V gene end was trimmed by 2 bases and the J gene end by 0 bases; junction bases not matched to a gene: 4.

This rearrangement joins TRBV5-1 to TRBJ2-3, with D maybe TRBD2 (6 bases). Trimming cost V 4 bases and J 2 bases, with 14 bases left between them. Germline CDR1 SGHRS, CDR2 YFSETQ. The CDR3 sequence is 15 residues long. DNA for the CDR3: TGCGCCAGCAGCCCTACTAGCACCTCCACAGATACGCAGTATTTT. Translated: CASSPTSTSTDTQYF.

The table lists this clone with a few counts. The chain employs TRBV14 and TRBJ2-1; no definite D call. The germline gives CDR1 SGHDN, CDR2 FVKESK. This CDR3 has 17 residues. With 0 bases removed from V and 4 bases from J, the gap between germline ends came to 16 bases. Here the CDR3 DNA reads TGTGCCAGCAGCCAAGATCGGGCCTTCTTGGGATACAATGAGCAGTTCTTC. Translating gives CASSQDRAFLGYNEQFF.

The rearrangement joins TRBV30 to TRBJ2-7, with TRBD1 matching 7 bases. J lost 3 bases, V lost 5 bases, and 1 base had no gene match. Germline CDR1 and CDR2: GTSNPN and SVGIG (reference sequence). This CDR3 contains 11 residues. Here the CDR3 DNA reads TGTGCCTGGGGGACAGTCTACGAGCAGTACTTC. Amino acid sequence: CAWGTVYEQYF.

This clone was picked up a small number of times. The chain recombines TRBV29-1 with TRBJ1-1; D gene ambiguous. V lost 3 bases and J 3 bases, leaving 11 bases between the germline ends. Germline V gives CDR1 SQVTM, CDR2 ANQGSEA. The CDR3 length is 13 residues. CDR3 residues: CSVEWFAYTEAFF. The CDR3 bases are TGCAGCGTTGAGTGGTTTGCGTACACTGAAGCTTTCTTT.

The V and J genes are TRBV18 and TRBJ1-5; possibly TRBD1 for D (5 bases). Germline V gene lookup returns CDR1 KGHSH and CDR2 LQKENI. This CDR3 spans 17 amino acids. Trimming took off 3 bases at V and 3 bases at J, with 18 bases between the two ends. The CDR3 nucleotides are TGTGCCAGCTCACCCCCGGGGACCGCCAATTTCAATCAGCCCCAGCATTTT. It translates to CASSPPGTANFNQPQHF. Filled out from reference TRBV18 and TRBJ1-5, the complete variable domain reads NAGVMQNPRHLVRRRGQEARLRCSPMKGHSHVYWYRQLPEEGLKFMVYLQKENIIDESGMPKERFSAEFPKEGPSILRIQQVVRGDSAAYFCASSPPGTANFNQPQHFGDGTRLSIL.

This clone was seen just once. The genes are TRBV7-7 and TRBJ2-3; D remains ambiguous. The ends were cut back, 0 bases at V and 6 bases at J, with 7 bases in the middle. Germline lookup yields CDR1 SSHAT and CDR2 FNYEAQ (reference sequence). The CDR3 loop spans 13 amino acids. CDR3 amino acids: CASSLASEDTQYF. The CDR3 coding sequence is TGTGCCAGCAGCTTAGCGAGCGAGGATACGCAGTATTTT.

The chain uses TRBV2 and TRBJ1-1; maybe TRBD1 (5 bases). The CDR3 totals 15 residues. V was cut by 3 bases and J by 1 base, with 12 bases left in between. Germline values: CDR1 SNHLY, CDR2 FYNNEI. The CDR3 region is CASSDRGIWNTEAFF. The CDR3 bases are TGTGCCAGCAGTGATAGGGGAATTTGGAACACTGAAGCTTTCTTT.

This rearrangement joins TRBV29-1 to TRBJ1-4; the D is unclear. Trimming stripped 4 bases from V and 0 bases from J, with 6 bases between. Germline V lookup: CDR1 SQVTM, CDR2 ANQGSEA. The CDR3 contains 13 residues. CDR3 sequence: CSVVSSTNEKLFF. The CDR3 DNA follows: TGCAGCGTTGTCTCCTCAACTAATGAAAAACTGTTTTTT. Together with reference TRBV29-1 and TRBJ1-4, the CDR3 gives the full variable domain: SAVISQKPSRDICQRGTSLTIQCQVDSQVTMMFWYRQQPGQSLTLIATANQGSEATYESGFVIDKFPISRPNLTFSTLTVSNMSPEDSSIYLCSVVSSTNEKLFFGSGTQLSVL.

This rearrangement joins TRBV4-1 to TRBJ1-4; D uncertain. Trimming pared 0 bases from V and 5 bases from J, leaving 13 bases between. Germline V gene lookup returns CDR1 MGHRA and CDR2 YSYEKL. The CDR3 is 16 residues long. For the CDR3, the DNA is TGCGCCAGCAGCCAAGAAAGGGTGGCGGGGAATGAAAAACTGTTTTTT. Its translation is CASSQERVAGNEKLFF.

The chain carries TRBV7-2 and TRBJ1-1; D gene uncertain. Trimming left V 5 bases short and J 0 bases short, with 10 bases between. Looked up from germline, CDR1 is SGHTA and CDR2 is FQGNSA. The CDR3 has 14 amino acids. The CDR3 coding sequence is TGTGCCAGCAGCCTGATGCCCCTGAACACTGAAGCTTTCTTT. Its protein is CASSLMPLNTEAFF.

V and J are TRBV12-5 and TRBJ1-1; D call uncertain. CDR1 LGHNT and CDR2 FRNRAP come from the germline V gene. The CDR3 consists of 15 residues. Between the trimmed V and J ends, which lost 5 bases and 2 bases, there was a span of 15 bases. In DNA form, the CDR3 reads TGTGCTAGTGGTCGCGACCGGGTCCAAAACACTGAAGCTTTCTTT. Encoded protein: CASGRDRVQNTEAFF.

The chain has TRBV30 and TRBJ1-2; D gene unclear. Germline CDR1 is GTSNPN and CDR2 is SVGIG (reference sequence). This CDR3 has 12 residues. V lost 3 bases and J 3 bases, leaving 8 bases between the germline ends. The chain's CDR3 is CAWSGNYYGYTF. CDR3 in DNA: TGTGCCTGGAGCGGGAATTACTATGGCTACACCTTC.

This clone was detected a few times. This chain links TRBV4-3 with TRBJ1-2; TRBD1 aligns across 7 bases. Germline V gives CDR1 LGHNA, CDR2 YSLEER. The V and J ends lost 0 bases and 8 bases, in that order; junction bases with no gene match: 9. The CDR3 runs to 15 residues. The CDR3 DNA sequence: TGCGCCAGCAGCCAAGAGGACGGGACAGTACTCGGCTACACCTTC. Translation gives CASSQEDGTVLGYTF.

The chain carries TRBV7-9 and TRBJ2-3; 7 nucleotides agree with TRBD1. V lost 5 bases and J lost 4; bases outside the gene matches: 3. The CDR3 is 13 residues long. CDR1 is SEHNR, CDR2 FQNEAQ, per germline (reference sequence). CDR3 DNA: TGTGCCAGCAGCCGGACAGGAGCAGATACGCAGTATTTT. Its protein product is CASSRTGADTQYF. Using reference TRBV7-9 and TRBJ2-3 for the parts outside the CDR3, the full variable domain is DTGVSQNPRHKITKRGQNVTFRCDPISEHNRLYWYRQTLGQGPEFLTYFQNEAQLEKSRLLSDRFSAERPKGSFSTLEIQRTEQGDSAMYLCASSRTGADTQYFGPGTRLTVL.

The rearrangement joins TRBV6-5 to TRBJ1-4; 9 nucleotides match TRBD1. With 5 bases clipped from V and 7 bases from J, the junction kept 5 bases outside the gene matches. The CDR3 is 14 amino acids. Germline lookup yields CDR1 MNHEY and CDR2 SVGAGI. The CDR3 bases are TGTGCCAGCAGTAATCCGGGACAGGGTGAAAAACTGTTTTTT. This sequence encodes CASSNPGQGEKLFF.

This clone came up once. The rearrangement uses TRBV15 and TRBJ1-3; 11 bases match TRBD1. In germline, CDR1 is LNHNV, CDR2 YYDKDF (reference sequence). The CDR3 is 16 amino acids. V was clipped by 5 bases and J by 2 bases; unmatched bases: 5. The CDR3 sequence: CATSGGQGATGNTIYF. CDR3 DNA sequence: TGTGCCACCAGCGGCGGACAGGGGGCGACTGGAAACACCATATATTTT.

The chain uses TRBV7-9 and TRBJ1-2; perhaps TRBD1 as D (5 bases). Trimming shortened V by 5 bases and J by 7 bases, and 20 bases separated the two germline ends. Germline V gives CDR1 SEHNR, CDR2 FQNEAQ (reference sequence). The length of the CDR3 is 15 residues. In DNA form, the CDR3 reads TGTGCCAGCAGCCGACGGAATTTCGGCGGGGGTGGCTACACCTTC. The encoded protein is CASSRRNFGGGGYTF.

CDR3 nucleotide sequence: TGCGCCAGCAGCTTGATCGCGGGCAGGGGGCATTCACCCCTCCACTTT. This sequence encodes CASSLIAGRGHSPLHF. The rearrangement joins TRBV5-1 to TRBJ1-6, with 8 bases aligning to TRBD1. Losses at the gene ends were 1 base for V and 8 bases for J; bases not matched to a gene: 8. This CDR3 contains 16 residues. Germline-derived CDR1 and CDR2 are SGHRS and YFSETQ.